Sequencing of this T cell receptor beta chain was carried out in a study of blood T cells in healthy people across ages. Study outcomes and limitations: Older individuals had lower TCR beta diversity per million T cells (the decline was roughly linear).

This CDR3 comprises 15 residues. From germline, CDR1 is DFQATT and CDR2 SNEGSKA (reference sequence). The V gene end was trimmed by 0 bases and the J gene end by 6 bases; junction bases not matched to a gene: 8. About this clonotype: Its antigen is undetermined.

The second PCR ran roughly 6 to 12 cycles with a sample-barcoded 5' primer and J-beta primers. Using its own MiXCR run on the 5' RACE reads, TCRdb lists one record per CDR3 protein. Of 550,000 to 700,000 distinct CDR3 sequences listed, 25% to 30% are singletons. Samples each yielded at least 6 micrograms of total RNA. This chain joins TRBV20-1 and TRBJ2-5, with 9 bases identical to TRBD2. The origin of this receptor is an older woman in good health. Sequencing used blood. The CDR3 bases are TGCAGTGCTAGAGAGGGGCGAGCGGGGGGAAAGACCCAGTACTTC. Protein: CSAREGRAGGKTQYF.